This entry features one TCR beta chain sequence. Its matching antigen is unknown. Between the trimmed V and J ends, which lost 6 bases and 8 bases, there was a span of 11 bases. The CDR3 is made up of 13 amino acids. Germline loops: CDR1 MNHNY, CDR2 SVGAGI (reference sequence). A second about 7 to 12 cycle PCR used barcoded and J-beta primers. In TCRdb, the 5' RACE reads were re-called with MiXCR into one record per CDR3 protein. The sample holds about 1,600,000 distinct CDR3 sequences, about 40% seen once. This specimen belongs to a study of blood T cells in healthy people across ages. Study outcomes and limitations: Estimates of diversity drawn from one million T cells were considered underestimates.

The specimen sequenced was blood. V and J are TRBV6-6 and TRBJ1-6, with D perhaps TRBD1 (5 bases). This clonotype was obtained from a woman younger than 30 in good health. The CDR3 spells CASSIGDDSPLHF. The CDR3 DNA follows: TGTGCCAGCAGCATAGGGGACGATTCACCCCTCCACTTT.